This entry lists 14 T cell receptor beta chains sequenced from one sample in a study of human T cells and chemical hapten exposure. Specified time point: patch test 2, 6 weeks after DPC sensitization. Treatment noted: therapeutic diphenylcyclopropenone sensitization with weekly scalp DPC. TCRdb reprocessed the RACE reads with MiXCR, giving one entry per CDR3 protein. The repertoire includes under 450,000 distinct CDR3 sequences, about 6% of them detected once, and approximately 5.4% sits in the top ten. The specimen was whole blood, collected in connection with sensitization to the hapten diphenylcyclopropenone (DPC). The receptors originated from a woman younger than 35 with alopecia areata. Some clones in this sample may be carry-over from other donors' samples.

This clonotype was picked up many times. The chain has TRBV7-2 and TRBJ1-1, with a possible D match to TRBD1 (5 bases). The CDR3 consists of 14 residues. Germline-derived CDR1 and CDR2 are SGHTA and FQGNSA. V was clipped by 6 bases and J by 2 bases, with 13 bases between them. The CDR3 DNA reads as TGTGCCAGCAGATCGCAGGGCGGTAACACTGAAGCTTTCTTT. It translates to CASRSQGGNTEAFF.

This clonotype has a handful of counts. The V and J genes are TRBV6-6 and TRBJ1-5; no clear D gene. This CDR3 comprises 16 residues. Trimming removed 2 bases at V and 0 bases at J, with 11 bases between. Germline V gene data show CDR1 as MNHNY and CDR2 as SVGAGI (reference sequence). This CDR3 is CASSYGQSYSNQPQHF. CDR3 coding DNA: TGTGCCAGCAGTTACGGGCAGAGCTATAGCAATCAGCCCCAGCATTTT.

This clonotype occurred many times. One junction end does not reproduce the germline sequence, and a read error may be involved. The chain is built from TRBV4-3 and TRBJ1-4; D is undetermined. The CDR3 sequence is 15 residues long. Germline V lookup: CDR1 LGHNA, CDR2 YSLEER. The CDR3 sequence is CASSQDYQTKEKLFF. The CDR3 nucleotides read TGCGCCAGCAGCCAAGATTACCAGACTAAGGAAAAACTGTTTTTT.

The V and J genes are TRBV7-2 and TRBJ2-6, with 7 positions matching TRBD2. From germline, CDR1 is SGHTA and CDR2 FQGNSA. With 5 bases clipped from V and 0 bases from J, the junction kept 10 bases outside the gene matches. This CDR3 has 18 residues. The CDR3 DNA is TGTGCCAGCAGCCCCCTCTTGGGCGGGAGCTCTGGGGCCAACGTCCTGACTTTC. Translated, it gives CASSPLLGGSSGANVLTF.

Only a few counts were recorded for this clonotype. This rearrangement joins TRBV4-1 to TRBJ2-1; 8 bases align to TRBD2. Looked up from germline, CDR1 is MGHRA and CDR2 is YSYEKL. There are 16 residues in the CDR3. V lost 0 bases to trimming and J lost 7 bases; unmatched junction nucleotides: 8. CDR3 protein: CASSQDLAGGSNEQFF. As DNA, the CDR3 is TGCGCCAGCAGCCAAGATCTCGCGGGGGGATCTAATGAGCAGTTCTTC.

This clonotype was found a few times. The rearrangement uses TRBV5-4 and TRBJ2-3, with a weak D call TRBD1 (6 bases). CDR1 SGHNT and CDR2 YYREEE come from the germline V gene (reference sequence). V lost 3 bases, J lost 4 bases, and 12 bases lay in between. CDR3 length: 14 residues. The CDR3 coding sequence is TGTGCCAGCAGCTCGCTAGACAGGCCAGATACGCAGTATTTT. Amino acid sequence: CASSSLDRPDTQYF.

The chain has TRBV29-1 and TRBJ1-2; D call uncertain. Germline V gene data show CDR1 as SQVTM and CDR2 as ANQGSEA. The V gene lost 7 bases and the J gene lost 6 bases, with 6 bases spanning the gap. The CDR3 is made up of 9 amino acids. The CDR3 reads CSGVDGYTF. The CDR3 coding sequence is TGCAGCGGTGTGGATGGCTACACCTTC. Supplemented by reference TRBV29-1 and TRBJ1-2, the full variable domain reads SAVISQKPSRDICQRGTSLTIQCQVDSQVTMMFWYRQQPGQSLTLIATANQGSEATYESGFVIDKFPISRPNLTFSTLTVSNMSPEDSSIYLCSGVDGYTFGSGTRLTVV.

This clonotype was counted many times. This rearrangement joins TRBV6-5 to TRBJ2-5; D is undetermined. V was clipped by 5 bases and J by 5 bases, with 12 bases between them. Germline lookup yields CDR1 MNHEY and CDR2 SVGAGI. There are 13 residues in the CDR3. CDR3 in amino acids: CASSPLSSETQYF. The CDR3 DNA reads as TGTGCCAGCAGTCCACTAAGTTCGGAGACCCAGTACTTC.

The table lists this clonotype with a few counts. CDR3 loop: CATQIRTGGPDDYEQYF. The CDR3 coding sequence is TGTGCCACCCAAATCCGGACAGGGGGTCCCGATGACTACGAGCAGTACTTC. The chain links TRBV10-3 to TRBJ2-7; TRBD1 matches at 10 bases. Losses at the gene ends were 10 bases for V and 3 bases for J; bases not matched to a gene: 18. The CDR3 loop spans 17 amino acids. Germline V gene data show CDR1 as ENHRY and CDR2 as SYGVKD.

This sequence joins TRBV7-6 and TRBJ2-2; weak D call: TRBD2 (5 bases). The CDR3 sequence is 14 residues long. The germline V gene encodes CDR1 SGHVS and CDR2 FNYEAQ. Trimming removed 7 bases at V and 6 bases at J, with 15 bases between. The DNA for the CDR3 is TGTGCCAGCAACTCCCCGGGGAGCTCCGGGGAGCTGTTTTTT. Residues: CASNSPGSSGELFF.

About this clonotype itself: One base away lies a much larger clone, so this may be a sequencing read error. The J gene is TRBJ2-3, the V gene TRBV4-1, with TRBD2 identical over 7 bases. Germline V lookup: CDR1 MGHRA, CDR2 YSYEKL. The CDR3 totals 19 residues. CDR3 in DNA: TGCGCCAGCAGCCAGCTGCCGGGACTACCGAAAGGGAAGAAAGATGCGCAGTATTTT. This sequence encodes CASSQLPGLPKGKKDAQYF.

CDR3 protein: CASSNHEKLFF. CDR3 sequence (DNA): TGTGCCAGCAGCAACCATGAAAAACTGTTTTTT. The J gene is TRBJ1-4, the V gene TRBV6-6, with D hard to call. CDR1 and CDR2 (germline): MNHNY, SVGAGI (reference sequence). The CDR3 runs 11 residues. Trimming removed 6 bases from V and 6 bases from J, with 5 bases in between.

In this sample, this clonotype turned up many times. The chain uses TRBV27 and TRBJ1-1, with 7 bases aligning to TRBD1. Germline values: CDR1 MNHEY, CDR2 SMNVEV (reference sequence). Trimming took 4 bases from V and 1 from J; bases not matched to a gene: 3. The CDR3 runs to 14 residues. The CDR3 DNA reads TGTGCCAGCAGTTCATACAGGGGGAACACTGAAGCTTTCTTT. It is translated as CASSSYRGNTEAFF.

J is TRBJ2-1 and V is TRBV7-2, with D uncertain. V lost 2 bases to trimming and J lost 9 bases, with 11 bases between them. This CDR3 contains 13 residues. Germline-derived CDR1 and CDR2 are SGHTA and FQGNSA. As DNA, the CDR3 is TGTGCCAGCAGCTTACCCCAGGCCCCTGAGCAGTTCTTC. Translated: CASSLPQAPEQFF.